The 32 T cell receptor beta chains presented below share a single source sample, sequenced in a study of blood T cell repertoires in COVID-19. The table came from immunoSEQ multiplex PCR; TCRdb's copy has only in-frame clones and leaves some out. The sample lists about 300,000 clones, over 75% occurring once. The sequenced material came from peripheral blood. Receptor source: a young man with active or convalescent COVID-19.

The chain combines TRBV9 with TRBJ1-5; D might be TRBD1 (5 bases). The CDR3 is 15 residues long. The germline V and J ends were trimmed by 4 bases and 6 bases, with 17 bases remaining between them. Germline CDR1 is SGDLS and CDR2 is YYNGEE. The CDR3 reads CASSPDGGGGQPQHF. The CDR3 nucleotides are TGTGCCAGCAGCCCGGACGGGGGTGGGGGTCAGCCCCAGCATTTT.

The chain links TRBV19 to TRBJ2-1, with D perhaps TRBD1 (5 bases). Germline V gives CDR1 LNHDA, CDR2 SQIVND (reference sequence). The CDR3 loop spans 15 amino acids. Trimming left V 2 bases short and J 8 bases short, with 16 bases between. CDR3 sequence reads: CASSIRSRAGDEQFF. CDR3 coding DNA: TGTGCCAGTAGTATACGTAGCAGGGCAGGCGATGAGCAGTTCTTC.

The V call is TRBV7-9, the J call TRBJ2-7; tentatively, D is TRBD2 (6 bases). In germline, CDR1 is SEHNR, CDR2 FQNEAQ (reference sequence). Trimming pared 1 base from V and 2 bases from J, leaving 15 bases between. The CDR3 has 16 residues. CDR3: CASSLVQGGSTYEQYF. The CDR3 DNA is TGTGCCAGCAGCTTAGTGCAGGGAGGATCAACCTACGAGCAGTACTTC.

CDR3 nucleotides: TGTGCCAGCAGCTACAAACTAGAAAGGGAGACCCAGTACTTC. Translated: CASSYKLERETQYF. The V call is TRBV5-4, the J call TRBJ2-5; maybe TRBD2 (5 bases). Germline CDR1 is SGHNT and CDR2 is YYREEE (reference sequence). The CDR3 is made up of 14 amino acids. V was cut by 3 bases and J by 5 bases, with 14 bases left in between.

V usage is TRBV15 and J usage is TRBJ2-3; possibly TRBD1 for D (6 bases). Germline loops: CDR1 LNHNV, CDR2 YYDKDF (reference sequence). This CDR3 has 16 amino acids. Trimming stripped 2 bases from V and 3 bases from J, with 15 bases between. The CDR3 region has the DNA TGTGCCACCAGCAGACCTACACAGGGACCTACAGATACGCAGTATTTT. Translated: CATSRPTQGPTDTQYF.

The V gene is TRBV27, the J gene TRBJ2-7; D is uncertain. Germline CDR1 reads MNHEY; CDR2 reads SMNVEV (reference sequence). The CDR3 sequence is 14 residues long. V was trimmed by 5 bases and J by 0 bases, leaving 11 bases between them. The CDR3 sequence is CASSNLLSSYEQYF. CDR3 nucleotides: TGTGCCAGCAGTAATCTGCTGAGCTCCTACGAGCAGTACTTC.

A single count supports this clone. The V gene is TRBV5-4, the J gene TRBJ1-6; TRBD1 matches 8 bases. Germline-derived CDR1 and CDR2 are SGHNT and YYREEE (reference sequence). V was pared by 4 bases and J by 3 bases, with 6 bases of the junction left unmatched. This CDR3 has 16 residues. The CDR3 loop is CASSQDRAGYNSPLHF. The CDR3 DNA reads TGTGCCAGCAGCCAGGACAGGGCAGGCTATAATTCACCCCTCCACTTT.

The V gene is TRBV4-3, the J gene TRBJ2-5; D is possibly TRBD2 (6 bases). CDR1 is LGHNA, CDR2 YSLEER, per germline. The CDR3 runs to 17 residues. Trimming cost V 4 bases and J 5 bases, with 23 bases left between them. CDR3: CASSLRAFPGTGETQYF. CDR3 sequence (DNA): TGCGCCAGCAGCCTACGGGCATTCCCGGGGACTGGGGAGACCCAGTACTTC.

The chain has TRBV11-2 and TRBJ2-5, with 7 bases fitting TRBD2. CDR1 and CDR2 (germline): SGHAT, FQNNGV. J was trimmed by 5 bases and V by 4 bases; bases with no gene match: 13. The CDR3 consists of 16 residues. Written as DNA, the CDR3 is TGTGCCAGCAGCTCCCCACCCATGGGAGGGTTGGAGACCCAGTACTTC. Protein: CASSSPPMGGLETQYF. Using reference TRBV11-2 and TRBJ2-5 for the parts outside the CDR3, the full variable domain is EAGVAQSPRYKIIEKRQSVAFWCNPISGHATLYWYQQILGQGPKLLIQFQNNGVVDDSQLPKDRFSAERLKGVDSTLKIQPAKLEDSAVYLCASSSPPMGGLETQYFGPGTRLLVL.

The gene calls are TRBV4-1 and TRBJ1-2; D gene unclear. The V end was cut by 1 base, the J end by 0 bases, with 6 bases between. The CDR3 has 14 amino acids. Germline loops: CDR1 MGHRA, CDR2 YSYEKL. The CDR3 loop is CASSQGAANYGYTF. The CDR3 DNA follows: TGCGCCAGCAGCCAAGGGGCAGCTAACTATGGCTACACCTTC.

The V call is TRBV14, the J call TRBJ2-4; the match to TRBD2 covers 7 bases. The CDR3 totals 15 residues. Germline CDR1 and CDR2: SGHDN and FVKESK. V gave up 4 bases and J gave up 2 bases; unmatched junction bases: 5. CDR3 bases: TGTGCCAGCAGCCCCTTCGGGGGGACCAAAAACATTCAGTACTTC. This translates into CASSPFGGTKNIQYF. Drawing the rest from reference TRBV14 and TRBJ2-4, the complete variable domain is EAGVTQFPSHSVIEKGQTVTLRCDPISGHDNLYWYRRVMGKEIKFLLHFVKESKQDESGMPNNRFLAERTGGTYSTLKVQPAELEDSGVYFCASSPFGGTKNIQYFGAGTRLSVL.

The rearrangement links TRBV5-1 to TRBJ2-3; 10 bases are a match to TRBD2. J gave up 0 bases and V 0 bases, and 7 bases lay outside the gene matches. Germline V gene sequence: CDR1 SGHRS, CDR2 YFSETQ. The CDR3 extends over 18 amino acids. CDR3: CASSLASGGAPSTDTQYF. As DNA, the CDR3 is TGCGCCAGCAGCTTGGCGAGCGGGGGGGCCCCTAGCACAGATACGCAGTATTTT.

This sequence joins TRBV7-9 and TRBJ1-2; D may be TRBD1 (5 bases). The germline V gene has CDR1 SEHNR and CDR2 FQNEAQ (reference sequence). V dropped 4 bases and J dropped 9 bases, with 12 bases sitting between them. The CDR3 has 12 amino acids. CDR3 loop: CASSSLDRRYTF. The CDR3 DNA sequence: TGTGCCAGCAGCTCTTTAGACAGACGCTACACCTTC.

CDR3 region: CASSQGLAGNFYSYNEQFF. CDR3 in DNA: TGCGCCAGCAGCCAGGGACTAGCGGGGAACTTTTACTCCTACAATGAGCAGTTCTTC. This rearrangement joins TRBV5-1 to TRBJ2-1, with 13 bases fitting TRBD2. V lost 4 bases, J lost 0 bases, and 10 bases stayed unmatched. Germline V gives CDR1 SGHRS, CDR2 YFSETQ. The CDR3 sequence is 19 residues long.

This chain links TRBV2 with TRBJ1-5; 8 bases map to TRBD1. Germline CDR1 and CDR2: SNHLY and FYNNEI. The J segment lost 9 bases and the V segment lost 6 bases, leaving 13 bases of the junction unmatched. The CDR3 totals 15 residues. For the CDR3, the DNA is TGTGCCAGCAGCTCCGGGACAGGTGGGATTTCGCCCCAGCATTTT. It codes for CASSSGTGGISPQHF.

This clone has just one count. V and J are TRBV3-1 (or the pseudogene TRBV3-2) and TRBJ1-6; 8 nucleotides agree with TRBD1. From germline, CDR1 is LGHDT and CDR2 YNNKEL (reference sequence). There are 15 residues in the CDR3. After removal of 0 bases from V and 9 bases from J, the junction contained 4 bases not matched to a gene. The CDR3 reads CASSQEQGASSPLHF. As DNA, the CDR3 is TGTGCCAGCAGCCAAGAGCAGGGGGCGAGTTCACCCCTCCACTTT.

This chain connects TRBV10-3 to TRBJ1-5; TRBD1 agrees at 7 bases. The CDR3 is 13 residues long. Unmatched junction bases numbered 3, after V lost 10 bases and J lost 0 bases. In germline, CDR1 is ENHRY, CDR2 SYGVKD. The CDR3 bases are TGTGCCACCGGACAGGCTAGCAATCAGCCCCAGCATTTT. It translates to CATGQASNQPQHF.

In this sample, this clone turned up many times. The chain joins TRBV4-2 to TRBJ2-2, with TRBD1 as a possible D gene (6 bases). The CDR3 spans 15 residues. The germline CDR1 and CDR2 sequences are LGHNA and YNFKEQ. With 0 bases removed from V and 6 bases from J, the gap between germline ends came to 11 bases. This CDR3 is CASSQDPGASGELFF. CDR3 DNA: TGTGCCAGCAGCCAAGACCCAGGGGCGTCCGGGGAGCTGTTTTTT.

This clone was counted between two and nine times. The genes are TRBV7-9 and TRBJ1-1; TRBD1 agrees at 10 bases. Trimming at V came to 2 bases and at J to 4 bases, leaving 13 bases not matched to a gene. Germline CDR1 and CDR2: SEHNR and FQNEAQ (reference sequence). The CDR3 runs 18 residues. The CDR3 loop is CASSLWTGGLVLGTEAFF. In nucleotides, the CDR3 is TGTGCCAGCAGCTTATGGACAGGGGGGTTAGTTTTGGGCACTGAAGCTTTCTTT.

This clone was observed once. The chain carries TRBV19 and TRBJ1-1; 7 bases are shared with TRBD1. The V gene end was trimmed by 4 bases and the J gene end by 0 bases; junction bases not matched to a gene: 8. CDR1 is LNHDA, CDR2 SQIVND, per germline (reference sequence). This CDR3 is 16 amino acids long. As DNA, the CDR3 is TGTGCCAGTAGTAAAGTGGACAGGTCAGTGAACACTGAAGCTTTCTTT. It codes for CASSKVDRSVNTEAFF.

This chain connects TRBV14 to TRBJ1-1, with unresolved D. Germline loops: CDR1 SGHDN, CDR2 FVKESK. This CDR3 contains 13 residues. V was shortened by 3 bases and J by 4 bases, with 9 bases between the two germline ends. CDR3 coding DNA: TGTGCCAGCAGCCACTTTGGAGGCACTGAAGCTTTCTTT. The encoded protein is CASSHFGGTEAFF.

This clone appeared a single time. The gene calls are TRBV7-2 and TRBJ1-2, with D maybe TRBD1 (6 bases). Germline lookup yields CDR1 SGHTA and CDR2 FQGNSA. Between the trimmed V and J ends, which lost 4 bases and 5 bases, there was a span of 17 bases. The CDR3 extends over 15 amino acids. Here the CDR3 DNA reads TGTGCCAGCAGCTCCCTTATAACAGGGTCTTATGGCTACACCTTC. This encodes CASSSLITGSYGYTF.

The V and J genes are TRBV3-1 (or the pseudogene TRBV3-2) and TRBJ1-2, with D unclear. Looked up from germline, CDR1 is LGHDT and CDR2 is YNNKEL (reference sequence). V gave up 2 bases and J gave up 8 bases, with 9 bases separating them. This CDR3 contains 12 residues. CDR3 region: CASSQTLRGYTF. CDR3 in DNA: TGTGCCAGCAGCCAAACCCTCCGGGGCTACACCTTC.

The CDR3 bases are TGTGCCAGTACCCCAACCGGACTAGCGGGGGACCTGTACCAAGAGACCCAGTACTTC. Translated: CASTPTGLAGDLYQETQYF. The chain carries TRBV19 and TRBJ2-5; 13 bases map to TRBD2. Germline CDR1 LNHDA, CDR2 SQIVND (reference sequence). With V trimmed by 7 bases and J by 0 bases, 14 bases remained unmatched. The CDR3 length is 19 residues.

V and J are TRBV7-2 and TRBJ1-1, with D perhaps TRBD1 (5 bases). The V and J ends lost 4 bases and 0 bases respectively, with 15 bases between them. Germline loops: CDR1 SGHTA, CDR2 FQGNSA. The CDR3 extends over 16 amino acids. The CDR3 reads CASSSGPYTMNTEAFF. For the CDR3, the DNA is TGTGCCAGCAGCTCAGGGCCGTATACCATGAACACTGAAGCTTTCTTT.

The V gene is TRBV5-5, the J gene TRBJ2-7, with D unclear. Trimming stripped 0 bases from V and 4 bases from J, with 11 bases between. The length of the CDR3 is 14 residues. Germline V gene data show CDR1 as SGHKS and CDR2 as YYEKEE (reference sequence). CDR3: CASSLGWAQYEQYF. In DNA, the CDR3 is TGTGCCAGCAGCTTGGGTTGGGCTCAATACGAGCAGTACTTC.

This clone was seen just once. The chain links TRBV20-1 to TRBJ2-7; a possible D gene is TRBD2 (6 bases). Germline-derived CDR1 and CDR2 are DFQATT and SNEGSKA (reference sequence). V was cut by 3 bases and J by 5 bases, with 14 bases left in between. CDR3 length: 13 residues. In DNA form, the CDR3 reads TGCAGTGCTAGTGGTGGGGGGACCGACGAGCAGTACTTC. Its translation is CSASGGGTDEQYF.

The chain uses TRBV13 and TRBJ1-1; a possible D gene is TRBD1 (6 bases). Germline V gives CDR1 PRHDT, CDR2 FYEKMQ (reference sequence). Trimming removed 3 bases at V and 1 base at J, with 9 bases between. The CDR3 length is 14 residues. CDR3 region: CASSLGHTNTEAFF. The CDR3 nucleotides are TGTGCCAGCAGCTTGGGACATACGAACACTGAAGCTTTCTTT.

The chain links TRBV9 to TRBJ1-1; possibly TRBD1 for D (5 bases). CDR3 length: 14 amino acids. V was clipped by 3 bases and J by 4 bases, with 13 bases between them. In germline, CDR1 is SGDLS, CDR2 YYNGEE. The CDR3, as DNA: TGTGCCAGCAGCGCCGGGGGAGTTGGCACTGAAGCTTTCTTT. It yields the protein CASSAGGVGTEAFF.

Notes on this clone: The junction does not match germline at one end; this may be a read error. The chain joins TRBV5-6 to TRBJ1-2; TRBD1 might be the D (6 bases). The germline V gene has CDR1 SGHDT and CDR2 YYEEEE. The CDR3 runs 12 residues. CDR3 nucleotides: TGTGCCAGCAGCTCCGGGACATTCATGTTAATTTTC. It encodes CASSSGTFMLIF.

This chain connects TRBV6-6 to TRBJ1-6, with D possibly being TRBD1 (6 bases). The germline CDR1 and CDR2 sequences are MNHNY and SVGAGI (reference sequence). The CDR3 is 18 residues long. Trimming removed 5 bases at V and 8 bases at J, with 25 bases between. CDR3 region: CASSPQGSPGLLYSPLHF. The CDR3, as DNA: TGTGCCAGCAGTCCGCAGGGGTCCCCGGGGCTACTCTATTCACCCCTCCACTTT.

The chain combines TRBV10-3 with TRBJ1-1; unclear D gene. Trimming took 2 bases from V and 7 from J, leaving 11 bases between them. The germline gives CDR1 ENHRY, CDR2 SYGVKD. The CDR3 contains 13 residues. The CDR3 region has the DNA TGTGCCATCAGTGAGCCCAGGATGGGTGAAGCTTTCTTT. Translating it yields CAISEPRMGEAFF.